Following are 7 T cell receptor beta chains from one sample sequenced in a study of blood T cell repertoires in COVID-19. Only in-frame clones appear in the TCRdb table, and some are missing; sequencing was by immunoSEQ multiplex PCR. The sample shows roughly 130,000 clones, about four fifths of them seen only once. Sequenced: peripheral blood. Receptor source: a man in his forties with active or convalescent COVID-19.

The chain uses TRBV7-9 and TRBJ2-1; 7 bases map to TRBD1. The germline CDR1 and CDR2 sequences are SEHNR and FQNEAQ (reference sequence). CDR3 length equals 13 residues. J was trimmed by 6 bases and V by 5 bases; bases with no gene match: 4. For the CDR3, the DNA is TGTGCCAGCAGCCCGGACAGGCTCAATGAGCAGTTCTTC. Translating gives CASSPDRLNEQFF.

CDR3 DNA sequence: TGCGCCAGCAGCCAAGATCTTGGGACGGGGGCCTACGAGCAGTACTTC. As protein: CASSQDLGTGAYEQYF. The J gene is TRBJ2-7, the V gene TRBV4-1; possibly TRBD2 for D (6 bases). The germline CDR1 and CDR2 sequences are MGHRA and YSYEKL. Trimming removed 0 bases from V and 2 bases from J, with 14 bases in between. The CDR3 has 16 residues.

This chain links TRBV7-2 with TRBJ2-1; 11 bases are shared with TRBD2. J gave up 9 bases and V 5 bases, and 9 bases lay outside the gene matches. This CDR3 comprises 15 residues. Germline V gene sequence: CDR1 SGHTA, CDR2 FQGNSA. CDR3 coding DNA: TGTGCCAGCAGCATACTAGCGGGGGTTGATGGTGAGCAGTTCTTC. Its translation: CASSILAGVDGEQFF.

The chain couples TRBV7-2 to TRBJ1-4; D remains unclear. Germline CDR1 SGHTA, CDR2 FQGNSA. The ends were cut back, 2 bases at V and 0 bases at J, with 7 bases in the middle. This CDR3 is built from 15 residues. Here the CDR3 reads CASSLQSATNEKLFF. The CDR3 region has the DNA TGTGCCAGCAGCTTACAGTCTGCAACTAATGAAAAACTGTTTTTT.

The chain carries TRBV5-4 and TRBJ2-5, with D possibly matching TRBD2 (7 bases). Trimming left V 3 bases short and J 2 bases short, with 17 bases between. In germline, CDR1 is SGHNT, CDR2 YYREEE (reference sequence). The CDR3 has 16 residues. The CDR3 reads CASSWPGGGGQETQYF. CDR3 sequence (DNA): TGTGCCAGCAGCTGGCCCGGGGGCGGGGGACAAGAGACCCAGTACTTC.

This chain links TRBV3-1 (or the pseudogene TRBV3-2) with TRBJ1-1; 8 nucleotides line up with TRBD1. J gave up 11 bases and V 4 bases, and 3 bases lay outside the gene matches. CDR3 length: 11 residues. The germline gives CDR1 LGHDT, CDR2 YNNKEL (reference sequence). The CDR3 reads CASSPGQGAFF. In DNA form, the CDR3 reads TGTGCCAGCAGCCCCGGACAGGGCGCTTTCTTT.

This rearrangement joins TRBV7-9 to TRBJ2-5; 7 bases map to TRBD1. The ends lost 2 bases at V and 5 bases at J; junction bases unmatched: 8. In germline, CDR1 is SEHNR, CDR2 FQNEAQ (reference sequence). The CDR3 has 15 amino acids. CDR3 sequence (DNA): TGTGCCAGCAGCTTATCGAGGGGGCAGAGGGAGACCCAGTACTTC. Encoded protein: CASSLSRGQRETQYF.